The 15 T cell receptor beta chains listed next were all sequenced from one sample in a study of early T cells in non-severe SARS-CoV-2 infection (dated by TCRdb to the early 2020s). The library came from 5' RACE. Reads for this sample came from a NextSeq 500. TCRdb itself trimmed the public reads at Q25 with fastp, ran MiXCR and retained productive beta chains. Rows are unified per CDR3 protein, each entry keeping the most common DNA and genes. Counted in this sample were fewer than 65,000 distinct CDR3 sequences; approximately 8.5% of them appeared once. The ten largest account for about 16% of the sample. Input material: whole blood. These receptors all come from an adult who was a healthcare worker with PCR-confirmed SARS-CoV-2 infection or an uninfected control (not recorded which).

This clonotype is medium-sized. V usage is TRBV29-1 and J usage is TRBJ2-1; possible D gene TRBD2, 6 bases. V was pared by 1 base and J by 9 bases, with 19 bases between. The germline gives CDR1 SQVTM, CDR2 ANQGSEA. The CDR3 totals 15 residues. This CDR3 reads CSVEVRTLGGLEQFF. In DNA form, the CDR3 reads TGCAGCGTTGAAGTCAGAACCCTCGGGGGACTTGAGCAGTTCTTC.

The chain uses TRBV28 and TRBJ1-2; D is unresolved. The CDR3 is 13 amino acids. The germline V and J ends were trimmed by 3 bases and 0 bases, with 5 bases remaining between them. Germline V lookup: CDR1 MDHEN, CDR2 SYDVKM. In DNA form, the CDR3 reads TGTGCCAGCAGTTTGTCTGCTAACTATGGCTACACCTTC. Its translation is CASSLSANYGYTF.

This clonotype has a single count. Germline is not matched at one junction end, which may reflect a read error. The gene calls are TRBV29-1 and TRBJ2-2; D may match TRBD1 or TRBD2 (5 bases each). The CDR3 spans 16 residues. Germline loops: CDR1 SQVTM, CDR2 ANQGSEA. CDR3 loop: CSVIEEQGGSTGELLF. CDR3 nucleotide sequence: TGCAGCGTTATAGAAGAGCAGGGTGGTAGCACCGGGGAGCTGCTTTTT.

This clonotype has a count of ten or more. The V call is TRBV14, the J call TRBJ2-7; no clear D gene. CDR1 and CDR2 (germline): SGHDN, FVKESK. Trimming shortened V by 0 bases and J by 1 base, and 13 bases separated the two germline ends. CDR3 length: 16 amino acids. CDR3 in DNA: TGTGCCAGCAGCCAAGAAGGAGCAAGGATATCCTACGAGCAGTACTTC. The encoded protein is CASSQEGARISYEQYF.

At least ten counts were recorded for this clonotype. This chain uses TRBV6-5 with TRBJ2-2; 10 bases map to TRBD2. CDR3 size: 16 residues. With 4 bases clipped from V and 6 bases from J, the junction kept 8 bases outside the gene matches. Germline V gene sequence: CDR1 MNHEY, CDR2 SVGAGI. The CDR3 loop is CASSSLLAGRPGELFF. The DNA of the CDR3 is TGTGCCAGCAGTTCCCTACTAGCGGGACGGCCCGGGGAGCTGTTTTTT.

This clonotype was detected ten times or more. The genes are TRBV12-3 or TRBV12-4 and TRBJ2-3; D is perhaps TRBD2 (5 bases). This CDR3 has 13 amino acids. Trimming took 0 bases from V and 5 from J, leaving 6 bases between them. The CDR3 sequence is CASSLAGVDTQYF. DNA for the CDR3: TGTGCCAGCAGTTTAGCGGGAGTAGATACGCAGTATTTT.

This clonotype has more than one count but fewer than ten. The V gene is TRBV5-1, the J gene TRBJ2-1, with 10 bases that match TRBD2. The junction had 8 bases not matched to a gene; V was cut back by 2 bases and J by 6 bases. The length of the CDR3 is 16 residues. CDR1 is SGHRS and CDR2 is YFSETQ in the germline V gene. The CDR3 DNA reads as TGCGCCAGCAGCTTCTCACCGGGACTAGCGTCCAATGAGCAGTTCTTC. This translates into CASSFSPGLASNEQFF.

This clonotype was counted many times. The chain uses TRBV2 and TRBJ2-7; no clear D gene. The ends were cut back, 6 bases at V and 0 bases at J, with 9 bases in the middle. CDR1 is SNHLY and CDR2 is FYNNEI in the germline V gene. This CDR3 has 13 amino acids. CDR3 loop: CASRSGSSYEQYF. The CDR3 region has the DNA TGTGCCAGCAGGTCCGGTTCCTCCTACGAGCAGTACTTC.

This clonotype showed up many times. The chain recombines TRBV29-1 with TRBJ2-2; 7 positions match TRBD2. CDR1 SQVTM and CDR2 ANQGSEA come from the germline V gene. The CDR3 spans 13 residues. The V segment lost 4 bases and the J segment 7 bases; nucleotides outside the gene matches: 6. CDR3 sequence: CSVGRERFGELFF. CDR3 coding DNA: TGCAGCGTTGGGCGGGAGCGTTTCGGGGAGCTGTTTTTT.

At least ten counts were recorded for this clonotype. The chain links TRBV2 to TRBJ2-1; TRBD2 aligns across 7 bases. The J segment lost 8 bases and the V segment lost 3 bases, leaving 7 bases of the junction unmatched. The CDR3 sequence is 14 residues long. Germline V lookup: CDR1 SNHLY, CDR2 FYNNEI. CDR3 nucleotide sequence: TGTGCCAGCAGTGAGGGCGGGGGAAATTATGAGCAGTTCTTC. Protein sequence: CASSEGGGNYEQFF.

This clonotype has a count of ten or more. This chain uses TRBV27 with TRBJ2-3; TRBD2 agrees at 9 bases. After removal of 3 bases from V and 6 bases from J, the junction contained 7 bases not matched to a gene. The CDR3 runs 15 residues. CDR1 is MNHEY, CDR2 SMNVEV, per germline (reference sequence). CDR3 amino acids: CASSFLAGTRDTQYF. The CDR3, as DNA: TGTGCCAGCAGTTTTCTAGCGGGAACCAGGGATACGCAGTATTTT.

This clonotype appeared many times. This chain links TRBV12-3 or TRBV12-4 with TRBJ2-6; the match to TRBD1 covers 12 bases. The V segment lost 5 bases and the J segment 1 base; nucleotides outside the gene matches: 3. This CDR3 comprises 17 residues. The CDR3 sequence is CASSRGQGASGANVLTF. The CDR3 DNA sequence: TGTGCCAGCAGTAGGGGACAGGGGGCTTCTGGGGCCAACGTCCTGACTTTC.

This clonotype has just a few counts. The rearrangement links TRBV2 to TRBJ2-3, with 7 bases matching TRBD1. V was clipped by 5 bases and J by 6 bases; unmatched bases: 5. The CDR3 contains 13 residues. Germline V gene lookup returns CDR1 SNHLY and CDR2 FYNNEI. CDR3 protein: CASSSGQADTQYF. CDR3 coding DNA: TGTGCCAGCAGTTCCGGACAGGCGGATACGCAGTATTTT.

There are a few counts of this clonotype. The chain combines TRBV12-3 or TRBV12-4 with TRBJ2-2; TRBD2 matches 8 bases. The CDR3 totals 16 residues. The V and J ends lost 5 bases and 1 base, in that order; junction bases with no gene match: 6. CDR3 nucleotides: TGTGCCAGCAGTCAAACTAGCGGCGGGAACACCGGGGAGCTGTTTTTT. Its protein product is CASSQTSGGNTGELFF.

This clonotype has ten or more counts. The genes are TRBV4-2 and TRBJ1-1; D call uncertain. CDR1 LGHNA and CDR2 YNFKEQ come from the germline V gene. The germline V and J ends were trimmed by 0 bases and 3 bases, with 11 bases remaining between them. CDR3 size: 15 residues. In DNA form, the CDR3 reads TGTGCCAGCAGCCAAGAGTTGGGCGGTGACACTGAAGCTTTCTTT. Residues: CASSQELGGDTEAFF.